Shown below are 25 T cell receptor beta chains from a single sample sequenced in a study of Tregs in tolerant kidney transplant recipients. Mixed chimerism was transient after nonmyeloablative marrow transplants from related graft donors. Clones were read by immunoSEQ multiplex PCR, and TCRdb kept only the in-frame ones, dropping some. The sample comprises 45,000 or so clones, over 85% of which are singletons, and roughly a sixth rests with the top ten. The sample in question was CD8+ T cells from blood (PBMCs), obtained 12 months after the transplant. These receptor sequences come from a human patient who received a combined kidney and bone marrow transplant. Certain T cells may be donor cells from the graft.

The chain joins TRBV4-3 to TRBJ1-2; weak D call: TRBD1 (6 bases). The CDR3 sequence is 15 residues long. V was clipped by 4 bases and J by 1 base, with 13 bases between them. The germline CDR1 and CDR2 sequences are LGHNA and YSLEER. This CDR3 reads CASSLSRGYNYGYTF. The CDR3 DNA reads as TGCGCCAGCAGCCTCTCCAGGGGTTATAACTATGGCTACACCTTC.

The chain links TRBV4-2 to TRBJ1-3; TRBD1 might be the D (6 bases). With 2 bases removed from V and 0 bases from J, the gap between germline ends came to 8 bases. Germline-derived CDR1 and CDR2 are LGHNA and YNFKEQ. The length of the CDR3 is 15 residues. Here the CDR3 DNA reads TGTGCCAGCAGCCAATCCAGGGGCTCTGGAAACACCATATATTTT. This gives the protein CASSQSRGSGNTIYF.

CDR3: CASSTGTSYEQYF. The CDR3 coding sequence is TGTGCCAGTAGTACCGGGACATCCTACGAGCAGTACTTC. The chain combines TRBV19 with TRBJ2-7; D possibly corresponds to TRBD1 (6 bases). CDR1 is LNHDA and CDR2 is SQIVND in the germline V gene (reference sequence). Trimming stripped 4 bases from V and 1 base from J, with 8 bases between. CDR3 size: 13 residues.

V usage is TRBV4-1 and J usage is TRBJ2-3; D is unclear. The length of the CDR3 is 13 residues. CDR1 is MGHRA, CDR2 YSYEKL, per germline. V lost 1 base and J 6 bases, leaving 8 bases between the germline ends. The CDR3 here is CASSQVSWDTQYF. CDR3 nucleotide sequence: TGCGCCAGCAGCCAAGTTAGTTGGGATACGCAGTATTTT.

The V call is TRBV14, the J call TRBJ2-1; 9 bases line up with TRBD2. V trimming: 0 bases; J trimming: 9 bases; junction bases outside the gene matches: 9. The germline gives CDR1 SGHDN, CDR2 FVKESK. This CDR3 has 16 residues. CDR3: CASSQELAGFGGEQFF. The CDR3 DNA sequence: TGTGCCAGCAGCCAAGAACTAGCGGGTTTTGGGGGTGAGCAGTTCTTC. Combining the CDR3 with reference TRBV14 and TRBJ2-1 gives the whole variable domain EAGVTQFPSHSVIEKGQTVTLRCDPISGHDNLYWYRRVMGKEIKFLLHFVKESKQDESGMPNNRFLAERTGGTYSTLKVQPAELEDSGVYFCASSQELAGFGGEQFFGPGTRLTVL.

The chain has TRBV13 and TRBJ2-6; 11 nucleotides align to TRBD1. Germline V CDR1 and CDR2: PRHDT, FYEKMQ (reference sequence). Germline trimming cut 1 base from V and 4 bases from J; bases unmatched to any gene: 9. There are 19 residues in the CDR3. The CDR3 sequence: CASSLVPGQGAGGANVLTF. The CDR3 region has the DNA TGTGCCAGCAGCTTAGTTCCAGGACAGGGGGCGGGCGGGGCCAACGTCCTGACTTTC.

This clone was seen more than once but under ten times. V gene TRBV4-1 combines with J gene TRBJ2-7, with TRBD1 as a possible D gene (6 bases). CDR3 length equals 14 residues. The ends were cut back, 1 base at V and 1 base at J, with 8 bases in the middle. Per germline, CDR1 MGHRA and CDR2 YSYEKL. The chain's CDR3 is CASSQATGSYEQYF. CDR3 nucleotide sequence: TGCGCCAGCAGCCAAGCCACAGGGTCCTACGAGCAGTACTTC.

As for this clone: At one end, the junction sequence differs from germline, possibly due to a read error. Other nucleotide sequences from this sample produce the same CDR3. The chain has TRBV27 and TRBJ1-6; D not resolved. The germline V gene encodes CDR1 MNHEY and CDR2 SMNVEV (reference sequence). CDR3 length: 12 residues. Written as DNA, the CDR3 is TGTGCCAGCAGTTTAGCGAATTCCCCCCTCCACTTT. Translating it yields CASSLANSPLHF.

The chain is built from TRBV9 and TRBJ2-7; 13 bases agree with TRBD2. V dropped 1 base and J dropped 4; count of bases not matched to a gene: 2. Germline V gives CDR1 SGDLS, CDR2 YYNGEE. The length of the CDR3 is 15 residues. The CDR3 loop is CASSVTSGGAYEQYF. The CDR3 DNA sequence: TGTGCCAGCAGCGTAACTAGCGGGGGGGCTTACGAGCAGTACTTC.

The V and J genes are TRBV28 and TRBJ2-1; TRBD2 aligns across 9 bases. The CDR3 totals 15 residues. The junction had 6 bases not matched to a gene; V was cut back by 6 bases and J by 3 bases. CDR1 is MDHEN and CDR2 is SYDVKM in the germline V gene. This CDR3 reads CASRLAGEIYNEQFF. The DNA for the CDR3 is TGTGCCAGCAGGTTAGCGGGGGAAATCTACAATGAGCAGTTCTTC.

This rearrangement joins TRBV5-6 to TRBJ2-7; D is perhaps TRBD1 (6 bases). Trimming pared 0 bases from V and 3 bases from J, leaving 13 bases between. This CDR3 is 15 amino acids long. CDR1 and CDR2 (germline): SGHDT, YYEEEE. The CDR3: CASSLEQGVLYEQYF. The CDR3 nucleotides read TGTGCCAGCAGCTTGGAACAGGGAGTCCTCTACGAGCAGTACTTC.

The genes are TRBV6-6 and TRBJ2-7; TRBD2 matches at 7 bases. After removal of 2 bases from V and 5 bases from J, the junction contained 9 bases not matched to a gene. Germline V CDR1 and CDR2: MNHNY, SVGAGI (reference sequence). The CDR3 loop spans 15 amino acids. This CDR3 is CASSYVLPAGNEQYF. The DNA of the CDR3 is TGTGCCAGCAGTTACGTTTTACCAGCGGGAAACGAGCAGTACTTC.

J is TRBJ2-2 and V is TRBV15; D may be TRBD2 (5 bases). In germline, CDR1 is LNHNV, CDR2 YYDKDF (reference sequence). The CDR3 is 15 residues long. The V and J ends lost 2 bases and 4 bases respectively, with 11 bases between them. The chain's CDR3 is CATSRPLGITGELFF. Written as DNA, the CDR3 is TGTGCCACCAGCAGACCTCTCGGGATCACCGGGGAGCTGTTTTTT.

This chain uses TRBV18 with TRBJ2-7, with TRBD1 matching over 10 bases. V was clipped by 0 bases and J by 5 bases; unmatched bases: 1. The V gene's germline CDR1 is KGHSH and CDR2 LQKENI. The length of the CDR3 is 14 residues. The CDR3, as DNA: TGTGCCAGCTCACCACCAGACAGGGGGCACGAGCAGTACTTC. It translates to CASSPPDRGHEQYF.

The genes are TRBV14 and TRBJ2-1; 8 nucleotides agree with TRBD2. CDR1 and CDR2 from the germline V gene are SGHDN and FVKESK. The junction had 12 bases not matched to a gene; V was cut back by 3 bases and J by 5 bases. The CDR3 loop spans 17 amino acids. The CDR3 here is CASSHPGQGGGHNEQFF. The CDR3 nucleotides are TGTGCCAGCAGCCATCCAGGGCAAGGCGGGGGGCACAATGAGCAGTTCTTC.

This clone was found a few times. The chain combines TRBV20-1 with TRBJ1-2, with D hard to call. The germline V gene encodes CDR1 DFQATT and CDR2 SNEGSKA (reference sequence). Trimming stripped 7 bases from V and 1 base from J, with 7 bases between. The CDR3 has 11 residues. CDR3 sequence (DNA): TGCAGTGTCAGGATTAACTATGGCTACACCTTC. This encodes CSVRINYGYTF.

The CDR3 DNA follows: TGTGCCAGCAGCACCGGGACAGGGGCCTACAATGAGCAGTTCTTC. It yields the protein CASSTGTGAYNEQFF. The rearrangement joins TRBV9 to TRBJ2-1; TRBD1 aligns across 10 bases. Germline trimming cut 4 bases from V and 2 bases from J; bases unmatched to any gene: 3. The CDR3 has 15 amino acids. In germline, CDR1 is SGDLS, CDR2 YYNGEE.

The gene calls are TRBV7-6 and TRBJ2-1; no reliable D call. The germline V gene encodes CDR1 SGHVS and CDR2 FNYEAQ. V was cut by 1 base and J by 7 bases, with 11 bases left in between. The length of the CDR3 is 14 residues. The CDR3 nucleotides are TGTGCCAGCAGCTTAGACTTCCTTCGTAATGAGCAGTTCTTC. Protein product: CASSLDFLRNEQFF.

The chain joins TRBV19 to TRBJ2-2; TRBD1 matches at 8 bases. Germline V gene lookup returns CDR1 LNHDA and CDR2 SQIVND (reference sequence). Trimming at V came to 11 bases and at J to 5 bases, leaving 4 bases not matched to a gene. The CDR3 is 12 amino acids. For the CDR3, the DNA is TGTGCCTCTCGGACAGGGACCGGGGAGCTGTTTTTT. As protein: CASRTGTGELFF.

The CDR3 DNA sequence: TGTGCCAGTAGTATAGGGCAGGGTCCCCCCACCGGGGAGCTGTTTTTT. It is translated as CASSIGQGPPTGELFF. The J gene is TRBJ2-2, the V gene TRBV19; a possible D gene is TRBD1 (5 bases). Trimming removed 1 base at V and 4 bases at J, with 13 bases between. Germline CDR1 reads LNHDA; CDR2 reads SQIVND (reference sequence). This CDR3 has 16 residues.

The chain uses TRBV13 and TRBJ2-7; weak D call: TRBD1 (6 bases). Trimming took 4 bases from V and 4 from J, leaving 17 bases between them. Germline assignment: CDR1 PRHDT and CDR2 FYEKMQ (reference sequence). CDR3 size: 15 residues. CDR3 loop: CASSSRTEVSYEQYF. CDR3 DNA sequence: TGTGCCAGCAGCTCCCGGACAGAGGTCTCGTACGAGCAGTACTTC.

Comments on this clone: Within the sample, other DNA sequences also encode this same CDR3. The chain links TRBV19 to TRBJ1-6; no definite D call. Germline values: CDR1 LNHDA, CDR2 SQIVND (reference sequence). V was cut by 6 bases and J by 2 bases, with 8 bases left in between. This CDR3 contains 14 residues. This chain's CDR3 is CASSGGTYNSPLHF. The CDR3 DNA follows: TGTGCCAGTAGCGGAGGGACCTATAATTCACCCCTCCACTTT. Drawing the rest from reference TRBV19 and TRBJ1-6, the complete variable domain is DGGITQSPKYLFRKEGQNVTLSCEQNLNHDAMYWYRQDPGQGLRLIYYSQIVNDFQKGDIAEGYSVSREKKESFPLTVTSAQKNPTAFYLCASSGGTYNSPLHFGNGTRLTVT.

The chain uses TRBV5-4 and TRBJ2-5; no reliable D call. Trimming shortened V by 1 base and J by 2 bases, and 9 bases separated the two germline ends. This CDR3 contains 14 residues. Per germline, CDR1 SGHNT and CDR2 YYREEE (reference sequence). CDR3 sequence reads: CASSLREEQETQYF. The CDR3 DNA follows: TGTGCCAGCAGCTTGCGCGAGGAACAAGAGACCCAGTACTTC.

V and J are TRBV6-4 and TRBJ2-5, with D hard to call. This CDR3 is built from 11 residues. V shed 4 bases and J shed 6 bases, with 6 bases lying between them. CDR1 is MRHNA and CDR2 is SNTAGT in the germline V gene. CDR3 sequence reads: CASSALQTQYF. CDR3 nucleotide sequence: TGTGCCAGCAGTGCTCTACAGACCCAGTACTTC.

V usage is TRBV7-9 and J usage is TRBJ1-1; 7 bases map to TRBD1. The CDR3 has 13 amino acids. CDR1 and CDR2 (germline): SEHNR, FQNEAQ (reference sequence). V shed 5 bases and J 10 bases; nucleotides not matched to a gene: 10. The DNA of the CDR3 is TGTGCCAGCAGCATCACAGGGGTAAGTGGAGCTTTCTTT. Its translation is CASSITGVSGAFF.